This T cell receptor (beta chain) was identified during a study of cytomegalovirus exposure and HLA in healthy donors. Points from the study as a whole: Within a later analysis, the majority of CMV-associated TCR beta chains appeared HLA-restricted.

Turning to this clone: What it binds is not known.

A multiplex PCR was run with 60 Vbeta primers and 13 Jbeta primers. Some clones are missing from TCRdb's copy, which holds only in-frame ones; the method was immunoSEQ multiplex PCR. The table lists about 160,000 clones, approximately 80% of them singletons. Sequencing was carried out using PBMCs. The sequence was obtained from a man aged 18 to 29 in good health and CMV-seropositive.

CDR3 residues: CASSLRGSGNTIYF. CDR3 bases: TGTGCCAGCAGTCTACGGGGCTCTGGAAACACCATATATTTT. The V gene is TRBV27, the J gene TRBJ1-3; no clear D gene. Trimming removed 5 bases from V and 0 bases from J, with 8 bases in between. The CDR3 contains 14 residues. Germline values: CDR1 MNHEY, CDR2 SMNVEV (reference sequence).